This note documents a single T cell receptor beta chain sequence. The clone's antigen remains unknown. Per-base qualities were not stored, and no clone one base away is much larger. CDR3 length: 14 amino acids, cysteine to phenylalanine. Only the CDR3 DNA stays, 42 bases, in frame from base 1. CDR1 and CDR2 (SGHDN, FVKESK) derive from the germline V gene. The V end loses 2 bases and the J end loses 3 bases, and a stretch of 11 bases separates them. The data were obtained in a study of control samples from healthy donors and cancer patients (dated by TCRdb to the early 2020s). Receptor libraries were prepared by the immunoSEQ multiplex PCR assay. Imported from immuneACCESS, the table was reduced by TCRdb to in-frame sequences with V and J called. These copies leave out some clones; in studies compared against another copy, an unresolved V gene accounts for under half, and the cause of the remainder is not known. The sample table records some 65,000 clones; approximately 84% of these occur just once. The top ten clonotypes cover about 3.1% of the sample.

This TCR was recovered from a woman in her forties or fifties with lung cancer. The chain is encoded by TRBV14 joined to TRBJ2-7; the D gene is not confidently resolved. Sequences were obtained from PBMCs. The DNA sequence follows: TGTGCCAGCAGCCAAAAGAGGACCCTCTACGAGCAGTACTTC. Its protein is CASSQKRTLYEQYF.